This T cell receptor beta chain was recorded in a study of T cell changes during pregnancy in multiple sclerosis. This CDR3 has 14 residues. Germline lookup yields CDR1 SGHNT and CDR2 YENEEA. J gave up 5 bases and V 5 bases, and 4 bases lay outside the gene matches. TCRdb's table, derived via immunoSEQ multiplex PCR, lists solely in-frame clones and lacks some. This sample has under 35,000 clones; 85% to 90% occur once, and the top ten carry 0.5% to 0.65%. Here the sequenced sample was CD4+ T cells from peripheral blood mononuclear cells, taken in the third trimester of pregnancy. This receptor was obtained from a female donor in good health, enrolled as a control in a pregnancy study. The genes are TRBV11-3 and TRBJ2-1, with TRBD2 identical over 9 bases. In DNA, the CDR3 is TGTGCCAGCAGCGCTAGCGGGGTTAACAATGAGCAGTTCTTC. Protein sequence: CASSASGVNNEQFF.